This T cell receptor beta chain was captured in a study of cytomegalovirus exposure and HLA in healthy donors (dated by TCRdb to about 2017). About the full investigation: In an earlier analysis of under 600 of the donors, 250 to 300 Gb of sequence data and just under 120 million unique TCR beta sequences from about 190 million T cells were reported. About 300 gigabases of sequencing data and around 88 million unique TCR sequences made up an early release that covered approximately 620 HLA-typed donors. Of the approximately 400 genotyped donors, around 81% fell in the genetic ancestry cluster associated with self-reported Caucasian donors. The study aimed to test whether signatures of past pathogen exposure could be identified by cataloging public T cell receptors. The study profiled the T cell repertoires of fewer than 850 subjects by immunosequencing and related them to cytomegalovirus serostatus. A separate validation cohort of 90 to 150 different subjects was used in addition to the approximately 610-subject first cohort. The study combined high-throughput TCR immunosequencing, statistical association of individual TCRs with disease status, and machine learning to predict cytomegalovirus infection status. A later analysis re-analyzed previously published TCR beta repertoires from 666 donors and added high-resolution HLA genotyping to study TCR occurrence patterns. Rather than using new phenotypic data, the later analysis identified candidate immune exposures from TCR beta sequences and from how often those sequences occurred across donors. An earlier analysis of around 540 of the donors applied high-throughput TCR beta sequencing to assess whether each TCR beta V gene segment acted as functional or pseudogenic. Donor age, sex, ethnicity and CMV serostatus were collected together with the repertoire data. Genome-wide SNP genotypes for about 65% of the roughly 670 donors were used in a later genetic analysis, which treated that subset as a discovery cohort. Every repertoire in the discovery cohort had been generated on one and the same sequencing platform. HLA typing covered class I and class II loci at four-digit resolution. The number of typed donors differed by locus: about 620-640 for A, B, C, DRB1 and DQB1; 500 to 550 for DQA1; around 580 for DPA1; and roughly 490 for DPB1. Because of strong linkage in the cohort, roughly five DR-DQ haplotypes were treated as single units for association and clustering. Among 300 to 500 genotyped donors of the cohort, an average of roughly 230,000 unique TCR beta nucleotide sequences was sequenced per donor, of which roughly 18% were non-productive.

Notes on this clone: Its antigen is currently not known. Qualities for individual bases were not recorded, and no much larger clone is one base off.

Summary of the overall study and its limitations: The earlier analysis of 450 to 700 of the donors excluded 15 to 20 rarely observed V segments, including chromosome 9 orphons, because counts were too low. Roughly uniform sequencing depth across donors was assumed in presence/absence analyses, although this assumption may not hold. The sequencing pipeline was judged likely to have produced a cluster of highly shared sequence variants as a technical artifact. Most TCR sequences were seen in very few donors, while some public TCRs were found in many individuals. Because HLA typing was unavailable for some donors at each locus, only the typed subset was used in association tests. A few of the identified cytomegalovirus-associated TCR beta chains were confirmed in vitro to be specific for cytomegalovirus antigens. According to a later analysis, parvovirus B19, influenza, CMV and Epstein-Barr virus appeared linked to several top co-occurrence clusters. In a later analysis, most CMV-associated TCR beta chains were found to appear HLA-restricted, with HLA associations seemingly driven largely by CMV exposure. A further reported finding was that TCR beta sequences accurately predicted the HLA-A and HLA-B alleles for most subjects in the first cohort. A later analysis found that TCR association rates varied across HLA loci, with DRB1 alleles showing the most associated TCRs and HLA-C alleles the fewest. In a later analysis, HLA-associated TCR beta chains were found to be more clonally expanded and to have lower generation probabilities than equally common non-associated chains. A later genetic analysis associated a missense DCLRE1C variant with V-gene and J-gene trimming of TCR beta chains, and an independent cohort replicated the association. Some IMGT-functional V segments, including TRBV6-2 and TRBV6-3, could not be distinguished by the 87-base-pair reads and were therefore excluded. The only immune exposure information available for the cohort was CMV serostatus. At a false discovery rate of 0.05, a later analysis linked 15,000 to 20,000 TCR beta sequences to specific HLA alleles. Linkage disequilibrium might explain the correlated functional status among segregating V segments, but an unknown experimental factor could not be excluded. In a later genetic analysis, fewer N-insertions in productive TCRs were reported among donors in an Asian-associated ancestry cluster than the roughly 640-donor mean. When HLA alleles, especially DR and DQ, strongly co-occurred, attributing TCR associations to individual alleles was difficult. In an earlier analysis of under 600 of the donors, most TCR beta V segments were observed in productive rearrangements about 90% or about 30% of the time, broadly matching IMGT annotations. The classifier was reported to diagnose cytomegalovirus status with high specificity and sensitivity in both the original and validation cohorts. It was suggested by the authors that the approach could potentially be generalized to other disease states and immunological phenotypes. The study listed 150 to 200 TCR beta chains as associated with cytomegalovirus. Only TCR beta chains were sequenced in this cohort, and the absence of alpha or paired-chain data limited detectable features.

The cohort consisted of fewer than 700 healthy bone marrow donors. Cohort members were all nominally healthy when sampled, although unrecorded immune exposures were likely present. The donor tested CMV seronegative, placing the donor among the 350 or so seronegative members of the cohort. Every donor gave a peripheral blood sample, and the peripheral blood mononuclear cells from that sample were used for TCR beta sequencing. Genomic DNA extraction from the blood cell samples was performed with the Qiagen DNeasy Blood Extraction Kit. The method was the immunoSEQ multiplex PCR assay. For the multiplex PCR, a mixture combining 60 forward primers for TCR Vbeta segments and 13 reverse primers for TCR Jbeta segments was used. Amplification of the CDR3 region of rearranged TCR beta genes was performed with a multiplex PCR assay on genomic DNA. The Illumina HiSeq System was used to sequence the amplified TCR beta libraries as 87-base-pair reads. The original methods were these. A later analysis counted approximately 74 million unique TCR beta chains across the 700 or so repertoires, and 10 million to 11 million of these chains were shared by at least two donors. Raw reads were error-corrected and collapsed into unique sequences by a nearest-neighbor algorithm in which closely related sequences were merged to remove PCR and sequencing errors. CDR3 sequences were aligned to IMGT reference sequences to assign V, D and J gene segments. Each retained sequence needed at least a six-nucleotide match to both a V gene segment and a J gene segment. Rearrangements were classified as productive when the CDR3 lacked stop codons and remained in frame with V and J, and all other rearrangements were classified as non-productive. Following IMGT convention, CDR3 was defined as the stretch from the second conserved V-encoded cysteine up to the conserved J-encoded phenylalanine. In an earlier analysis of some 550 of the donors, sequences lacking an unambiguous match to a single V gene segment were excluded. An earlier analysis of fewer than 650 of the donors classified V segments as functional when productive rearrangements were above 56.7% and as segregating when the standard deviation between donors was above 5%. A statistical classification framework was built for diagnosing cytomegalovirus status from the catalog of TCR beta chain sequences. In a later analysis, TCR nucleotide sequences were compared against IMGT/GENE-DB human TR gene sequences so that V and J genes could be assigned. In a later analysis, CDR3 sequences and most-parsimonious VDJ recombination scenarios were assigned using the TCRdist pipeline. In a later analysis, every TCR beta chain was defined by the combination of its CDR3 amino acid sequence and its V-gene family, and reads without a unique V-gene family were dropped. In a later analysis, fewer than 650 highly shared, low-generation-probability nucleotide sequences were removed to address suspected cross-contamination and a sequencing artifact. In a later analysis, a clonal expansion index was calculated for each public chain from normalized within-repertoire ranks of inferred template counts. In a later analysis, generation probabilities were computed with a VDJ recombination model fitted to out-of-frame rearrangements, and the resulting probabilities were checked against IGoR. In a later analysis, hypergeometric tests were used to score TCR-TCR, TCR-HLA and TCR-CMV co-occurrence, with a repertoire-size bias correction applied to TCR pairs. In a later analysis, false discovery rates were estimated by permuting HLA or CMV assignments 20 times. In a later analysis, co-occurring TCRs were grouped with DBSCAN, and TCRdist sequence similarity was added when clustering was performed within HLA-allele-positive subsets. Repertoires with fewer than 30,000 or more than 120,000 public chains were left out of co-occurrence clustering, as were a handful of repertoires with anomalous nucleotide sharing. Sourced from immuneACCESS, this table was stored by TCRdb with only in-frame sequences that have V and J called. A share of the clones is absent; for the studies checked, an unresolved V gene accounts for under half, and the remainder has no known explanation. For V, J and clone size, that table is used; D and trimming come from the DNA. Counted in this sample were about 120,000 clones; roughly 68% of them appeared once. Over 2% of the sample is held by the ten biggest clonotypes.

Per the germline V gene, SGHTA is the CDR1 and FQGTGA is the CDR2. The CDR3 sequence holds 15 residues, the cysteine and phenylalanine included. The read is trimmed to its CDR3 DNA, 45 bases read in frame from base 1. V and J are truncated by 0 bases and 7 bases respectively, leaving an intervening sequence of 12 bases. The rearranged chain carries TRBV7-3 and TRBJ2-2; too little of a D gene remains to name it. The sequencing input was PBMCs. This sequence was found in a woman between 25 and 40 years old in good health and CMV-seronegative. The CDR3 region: CASSLTPLSYGELFF. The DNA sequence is TGTGCCAGCAGCTTAACTCCCCTATCCTACGGGGAGCTGTTTTTT.